One sample yielded the 15 T cell receptor beta chains listed below, sequenced in a study of blood T cell repertoires in COVID-19. Method: immunoSEQ multiplex PCR; TCRdb's copy keeps in-frame clones and lacks some. This sample has approximately 230,000 clones, with approximately 80% found just once. The sequenced sample consisted of peripheral blood. All receptors come from a man aged 80 or over with acute or convalescent COVID-19.

The chain carries TRBV11-2 and TRBJ1-5; no clear D gene. With 2 bases removed from V and 8 bases from J, the gap between germline ends came to 10 bases. Germline V gene lookup returns CDR1 SGHAT and CDR2 FQNNGV. The CDR3 loop spans 13 amino acids. This CDR3 reads CASSLNTREPQHF. The CDR3, as DNA: TGTGCCAGCAGCTTAAACACCCGGGAGCCCCAGCATTTT.

V and J are TRBV6-5 and TRBJ1-5; 9 positions match TRBD1. Germline assignment: CDR1 MNHEY and CDR2 SVGAGI. This CDR3 is built from 13 residues. J gave up 7 bases and V 6 bases, and 4 bases lay outside the gene matches. CDR3: CASRGQGEQPQHF. The CDR3 coding sequence is TGTGCCAGCAGGGGACAGGGCGAGCAGCCCCAGCATTTT.

This clone was recorded a few times. The chain uses TRBV5-1 and TRBJ2-7, with D possibly TRBD1 on 5 matching bases. V gave up 2 bases and J gave up 1 base, with 13 bases separating them. Per the germline V gene, CDR1 is SGHRS and CDR2 is YFSETQ. The CDR3 length is 15 residues. The CDR3 protein is CASSFNRRSSYEQYF. DNA of the CDR3: TGCGCCAGCAGCTTTAACAGGCGAAGTTCCTACGAGCAGTACTTC.

This clone occurred a few times. The V call is TRBV5-8, the J call TRBJ1-1; TRBD1 matches at 11 bases. With 5 bases clipped from V and 1 base from J, the junction kept 7 bases outside the gene matches. This CDR3 comprises 16 residues. Germline V gene lookup returns CDR1 SGHTS and CDR2 YDEGEE. CDR3 protein: CASRPGTGGANTEAFF. In DNA form, the CDR3 reads TGTGCCAGCAGACCCGGGACAGGGGGTGCGAACACTGAAGCTTTCTTT. Variable domain in full (rest from reference TRBV5-8 and TRBJ1-1): EAGVTQSPTHLIKTRGQQATLRCSPISGHTSVYWYQQALGLGLQFLLWYDEGEERNRGNFPPRFSGRQFPNYSSELNVNALELEDSALYLCASRPGTGGANTEAFFGQGTRLTVV.

The rearrangement uses TRBV3-1 (or the pseudogene TRBV3-2) and TRBJ1-5, with a weak D call TRBD1 (6 bases). The V gene lost 3 bases and the J gene lost 3 bases, with 9 bases spanning the gap. Germline V lookup: CDR1 LGHDT, CDR2 YNNKEL (reference sequence). The CDR3 consists of 14 residues. DNA for the CDR3: TGTGCCAGCAGCCAGCAGGGGATCAATCAGCCCCAGCATTTT. It codes for CASSQQGINQPQHF.

The chain carries TRBV7-8 and TRBJ2-3, with 9 bases identical to TRBD1. CDR1 SGHVS and CDR2 FQNEAQ come from the germline V gene. The trim removed 5 bases at V and 3 bases at J, leaving 21 bases unmatched. The CDR3 consists of 20 residues. CDR3 DNA sequence: TGTGCCAGCAGCCGAATTGCCGGACAGGGGAGGATCGTGAGGACAGATACGCAGTATTTT. Its protein is CASSRIAGQGRIVRTDTQYF.

The CDR3 DNA follows: TGTGCCAGCAGGAAGGACAGGGTTGGGACGTCACCCCTCCACTTT. Translation: CASRKDRVGTSPLHF. J is TRBJ1-6 and V is TRBV28, with 8 bases identical to TRBD1. Germline V gives CDR1 MDHEN, CDR2 SYDVKM. The CDR3 totals 15 residues. Germline trimming cut 6 bases from V and 10 bases from J; bases unmatched to any gene: 11.

The chain recombines TRBV12-5 with TRBJ2-2; maybe TRBD1 (5 bases). This CDR3 is 15 amino acids long. V lost 5 bases, J lost 1 base, and 11 bases lay in between. CDR1 and CDR2 from the germline V gene are LGHNT and FRNRAP. The CDR3, as DNA: TGTGCTAGTGGTACCCCCGGACAGAACACCGGGGAGCTGTTTTTT. As protein: CASGTPGQNTGELFF.

The rearrangement uses TRBV6-5 and TRBJ1-6; D call uncertain. The CDR3 is 15 residues long. Germline values: CDR1 MNHEY, CDR2 SVGAGI. Trimming shortened V by 5 bases and J by 6 bases, and 14 bases separated the two germline ends. The CDR3 nucleotides are TGTGCCAGCAGTACTTCCCACAGATTTAATTCACCCCTCCACTTT. Translation: CASSTSHRFNSPLHF.

The rearrangement joins TRBV28 to TRBJ2-6; 8 nucleotides align to TRBD1. This CDR3 has 17 residues. Per germline, CDR1 MDHEN and CDR2 SYDVKM. J gave up 4 bases and V 5 bases, and 10 bases lay outside the gene matches. CDR3 in amino acids: CASSPQGAIMGANVLTF. The CDR3 coding sequence is TGTGCCAGCAGTCCTCAGGGGGCGATTATGGGGGCCAACGTCCTGACTTTC.

This chain uses TRBV28 with TRBJ1-6; 7 positions agree with TRBD1. The CDR3 has 18 amino acids. J was trimmed by 3 bases and V by 5 bases; bases with no gene match: 13. Germline values: CDR1 MDHEN, CDR2 SYDVKM. CDR3 sequence: CASSPILWTGLYNSPLHF. CDR3 sequence (DNA): TGTGCCAGCAGTCCTATCCTGTGGACAGGCCTCTATAATTCACCCCTCCACTTT.

This sequence joins TRBV20-1 and TRBJ1-4; possible D gene TRBD1, 5 bases. The germline V and J ends were trimmed by 7 bases and 8 bases, with 11 bases remaining between them. From germline, CDR1 is DFQATT and CDR2 SNEGSKA (reference sequence). CDR3 length: 11 residues. The CDR3 DNA reads as TGCAGTGTGCGGGGCCGGGAAAAACTGTTTTTT. This codes for CSVRGREKLFF.

This clone has more than one count but fewer than ten. The chain has TRBV28 and TRBJ1-1, with 9 bases lining up with TRBD1. From germline, CDR1 is MDHEN and CDR2 SYDVKM. The CDR3 is 14 amino acids. V dropped 3 bases and J dropped 9; count of bases not matched to a gene: 8. The CDR3 region has the DNA TGTGCCAGCAGTTTTTCCGGGACAGGGCTAAAAGCTTTCTTT. Its translation: CASSFSGTGLKAFF.

The chain recombines TRBV24-1 with TRBJ1-2; D possibly corresponds to TRBD1 (5 bases). Germline V gives CDR1 KGHDR, CDR2 SFDVKD. This CDR3 comprises 15 residues. Trimming took off 4 bases at V and 2 bases at J, with 13 bases between the two ends. The CDR3 sequence: CATSDPGGENYGYTF. In DNA form, the CDR3 reads TGTGCCACCAGTGACCCCGGGGGAGAGAACTATGGCTACACCTTC.

This clone showed up just once. The V gene is TRBV24-1, the J gene TRBJ2-1, with D possibly matching TRBD2 (7 bases). The germline V gene encodes CDR1 KGHDR and CDR2 SFDVKD. Trimming removed 6 bases from V and 8 bases from J, with 19 bases in between. The CDR3 covers 15 residues. The CDR3 reads CATSWGRGASDEQFF. CDR3 coding DNA: TGTGCCACCAGTTGGGGTCGGGGGGCTAGCGATGAGCAGTTCTTC.